These 12 T cell receptor beta chains originate from one sample sequenced in a study of post-analysis software for immune sequencing data. Points from the study as a whole: The five TRBV segments detected at higher frequency in patients than in controls included TRBV5-6, TRBV5-1 and TRBV20-1.

Every TCR beta cDNA library bore unique molecular identifiers. MiXCR was run by TCRdb on the PCR reads, yielding one entry per CDR3 protein. The profile shows 820,000 or so distinct CDR3 sequences, approximately 50% of them singletons. For these TCRs, the target antigens are not known. The sample was blood. These receptor sequences come from a girl aged 5-17 years with multiple sclerosis.

J is TRBJ1-2 and V is TRBV12-3 or TRBV12-4; D is possibly TRBD1 (6 bases). V lost 4 bases and J lost 1, with 25 bases in between. This CDR3 has 19 amino acids. CDR3 sequence: CASSSRYAVAGDRNYGYTF. CDR3 in DNA: TGTGCCAGCAGTTCCAGGTATGCGGTGGCAGGGGACCGTAACTATGGCTACACCTTC.

There are a few counts of this clonotype. The rearrangement uses TRBV13 and TRBJ1-2; 9 nucleotides line up with TRBD1. CDR3 length: 15 residues. V shed 5 bases, J shed 4 bases, and the junction held 8 bases outside the gene matches. Germline CDR1 PRHDT, CDR2 FYEKMQ (reference sequence). The CDR3 protein is CASSPPGTGTYGYTF. CDR3 in DNA: TGTGCCAGCAGCCCGCCGGGGACAGGGACCTATGGCTACACCTTC. Together with reference TRBV13 and TRBJ1-2, the CDR3 gives the full variable domain: AAGVIQSPRHLIKEKRETATLKCYPIPRHDTVYWYQQGPGQDPQFLISFYEKMQSDKGSIPDRFSAQQFSDYHSELNMSSLELGDSALYFCASSPPGTGTYGYTFGSGTRLTVV.

This chain uses TRBV4-2 with TRBJ2-1; 12 nucleotides align to TRBD2. J was trimmed by 6 bases and V by 0 bases; bases with no gene match: 15. The CDR3 is made up of 20 amino acids. Germline V CDR1 and CDR2: LGHNA, YNFKEQ. CDR3 in amino acids: CASSQDPGGLTSGGPNEQFF. CDR3 DNA: TGTGCCAGCAGCCAAGATCCAGGGGGCCTGACTAGCGGGGGACCCAATGAGCAGTTCTTC.

The chain carries TRBV20-1 and TRBJ2-7, with 7 bases aligning to TRBD1. CDR1 is DFQATT and CDR2 is SNEGSKA in the germline V gene (reference sequence). Trimming at V came to 2 bases and at J to 6 bases, leaving 10 bases not matched to a gene. The CDR3 extends over 14 amino acids. This chain's CDR3 is CSARSPGQSTEQYF. DNA for the CDR3: TGCAGTGCTAGAAGCCCGGGACAGAGTACCGAGCAGTACTTC.

The chain employs TRBV20-1 and TRBJ2-1; 11 nucleotides align to TRBD2. V gave up 4 bases and J gave up 7 bases; unmatched junction bases: 6. CDR1 is DFQATT and CDR2 is SNEGSKA in the germline V gene (reference sequence). The CDR3 has 14 residues. This CDR3 reads CSAILLAGDNEQFF. The CDR3, as DNA: TGCAGTGCTATATTACTAGCGGGGGATAATGAGCAGTTCTTC.

The chain combines TRBV7-9 with TRBJ2-5, with TRBD2 identical over 12 bases. The germline gives CDR1 SEHNR, CDR2 FQNEAQ (reference sequence). CDR3 length equals 15 residues. The V gene end was trimmed by 5 bases and the J gene end by 3 bases; junction bases not matched to a gene: 4. CDR3 sequence reads: CASSPRLAGEETQYF. The CDR3 nucleotides read TGTGCCAGCAGCCCAAGACTAGCGGGGGAAGAGACCCAGTACTTC.

This chain links TRBV3-1 with TRBJ2-5, with D uncertain. The J call may be mistaken, given a closer DNA end match to TRBJ2-7. Germline CDR1 and CDR2: LGHDT and YNNKEL (reference sequence). This CDR3 is built from 13 residues. CDR3: CASSQPSGYEQYF. The CDR3 coding sequence is TGTGCCAGCAGCCAACCGTCGGGCTACGAGCAGTACTTC.

The V gene is TRBV15, the J gene TRBJ2-5, with 8 bases aligning to TRBD2. CDR3 length equals 15 residues. CDR1 is LNHNV and CDR2 is YYDKDF in the germline V gene (reference sequence). Losses at the gene ends were 0 bases for V and 7 bases for J; bases not matched to a gene: 7. The CDR3 is CATSRDPAGVGTQYF. The CDR3 nucleotides are TGTGCCACCAGCAGAGATCCAGCGGGAGTAGGGACCCAGTACTTC.

J is TRBJ2-1 and V is TRBV29-1; 14 bases fit TRBD2. Matching the DNA end better, TRBJ2-7 makes the J call doubtful. Germline V gene data show CDR1 as SQVTM and CDR2 as ANQGSEA. The CDR3 has 13 amino acids. CDR3 region: CSARTSGRNEQYF. CDR3 sequence (DNA): TGCAGCGCACGGACTAGCGGGAGGAATGAGCAGTACTTC.

The chain has TRBV5-1 and TRBJ1-2, with no clear D. CDR1 is SGHRS, CDR2 YFSETQ, per germline. The CDR3 consists of 20 residues. Trimming pared 4 bases from V and 4 bases from J, leaving 32 bases between. CDR3: CASSKTLWTGEQPAPYGYTF. DNA for the CDR3: TGCGCCAGCAGCAAAACCCTATGGACTGGCGAGCAACCCGCTCCCTATGGCTACACCTTC.

The CDR3 reads CASSSGTSGRAGNNEQFF. The CDR3 nucleotides are TGTGCCAGCAGTTCCGGGACTAGCGGGAGGGCCGGGAACAATGAGCAGTTCTTC. V usage is TRBV12-3 or TRBV12-4 and J usage is TRBJ2-1, with TRBD2 matching over 16 bases. The length of the CDR3 is 18 residues. The ends lost 4 bases at V and 5 bases at J; junction bases unmatched: 8.

The chain is built from TRBV4-1 and TRBJ2-1, with D perhaps TRBD2 (5 bases). Gene TRBJ2-7 matches the end of the DNA better, so the J call may be wrong. The germline V gene has CDR1 MGHRA and CDR2 YSYEKL. CDR3 length equals 17 residues. The chain's CDR3 is CASSQDLDSDSYNEQYF. The CDR3 region has the DNA TGCGCCAGCAGCCAAGATTTGGACTCCGACTCCTACAATGAGCAGTACTTC.